The clone carrying this T cell receptor beta chain has just a few counts. Its antigen is not identified. Germline values: CDR1 KGHDR, CDR2 SFDVKD. The CDR3 loop spans 11 amino acids. V was pared by 7 bases and J by 11 bases, with 11 bases between. The treatment is: 10-day PBMC culture with coronavirus spike peptide pools or control peptides (ViraFEST assay). This record comes from a study of vaccination and CD4 T cells after COVID-19. With the Oncomine TCR Beta short-read assay, DNA from cultured CD4+ T cells was sequenced. TCRdb re-called the PCR reads with MiXCR, one entry per CDR3 protein. The sample lists 15,000 to 20,000 distinct CDR3 sequences; roughly 50% were seen once.

V gene TRBV24-1 combines with J gene TRBJ1-5; tentative D call: TRBD1 (5 bases). This clonotype was sampled from a human donor with COVID-19. The sequencing input was cultured CD4+ T cells from blood. The CDR3, as DNA: TGTGCCACCAGATGGGGCCCCGCCCAGCATTTT. Its translation: CATRWGPAQHF.